This is a list of T cell receptor beta chains from one sample in a study. TCRdb passed the 5' RACE reads through MiXCR, listing each CDR3 protein once. The sample consists of some 62,000 distinct CDR3 sequences, under 25% of them appearing once. Sequenced: memory CD4+ T cells sorted from a lymph node. The receptors were sampled from a female donor with breast cancer. Each CDR3 is given without its conserved first and last residue.

V gene	J gene	CDR3 protein
TRBV20-1	TRBJ2-1	SASRGDPSYNEQF
TRBV7-9	TRBJ2-3	ASSLLTPIATDTQY
TRBV20-1	TRBJ1-1	SASGTASNTKAF
TRBV20-1	TRBJ1-2	SASPLTDYGYT
TRBV6-5	TRBJ1-6	ASSVQRNSPLH
TRBV5-1	TRBJ1-2	ASSPGTYYGYT
TRBV6-1	TRBJ2-2	ASSDDSRTNTGELF
TRBV7-2	TRBJ2-3	ASSLAGGRGTDTQY
TRBV4-3	TRBJ2-7	ASSQGGTGAHEQY
TRBV28	TRBJ2-3	ASSFGTGDTDTQY
TRBV21-1	TRBJ2-1	ASSKVGGEQF
TRBV9	TRBJ1-2	ASSESSGGNYGYT
TRBV7-2	TRBJ1-1	ASSLATAMNTEAF